This T cell receptor (beta chain) originates from a study of regulatory T cells in long-lasting Graves disease. Across the study: Antithyroid drug exposure in newly diagnosed Graves' patients had lasted under 3 months.

Time point denoted: newly diagnosed GD, antithyroid drugs for less than 3 months. PBMCs provided the RNA from which the TCR library was made. V lost 2 bases, J lost 9 bases, and 5 bases stayed unmatched. Germline assignment: CDR1 SGHTA and CDR2 FQGNSA. The CDR3 loop spans 15 amino acids. For TCR beta, libraries came from iRepertoire HTBI primers and Arm-PCR of CDR3 regions. TCRdb called the multiplex PCR reads again in MiXCR, with one record for every CDR3 protein. Here the sample spans some 220,000 distinct CDR3 sequences, around 20% being singletons. The same sample was also studied in work on T cells in Graves' hyperthyroidism and ophthalmopathy. This second study says: Appearing also in blood were most of the thyroid clonotypes expanded above 0.001. Patients with ophthalmopathy were separated from those with stable hyperthyroidism by a 13 V-J model.

This clonotype originated in a woman aged 25 to 39 with Graves disease. This chain connects TRBV7-2 to TRBJ2-1, with TRBD2 matching over 12 bases. Source: peripheral blood mononuclear cells (PBMCs), taken at new diagnosis, from a patient treated with antithyroid drugs. CDR3 DNA sequence: TGTGCCAGCAGCTTACTAGCGGGAGGGCCAAGTGAGCAGTTCTTC. It yields the protein CASSLLAGGPSEQFF.